The clone carrying this T cell receptor beta chain was recorded a few times. Its matching antigen is unknown. The CDR3 has 13 residues. CDR1 and CDR2 from the germline V gene are SGHRS and YFSETQ. V lost 0 bases and J lost 11, with 12 bases in between. This sample was taken from a study of post-analysis software for immune sequencing data. Study overall: The disease courses covered relapsing-remitting, secondary progressive and progressive-relapsing multiple sclerosis. Notes on the study in general: For normalized Chao1 diversity, multiple sclerosis patients scored significantly lower than controls did. Patients had higher frequencies than controls of roughly 5 TRBV segments, including TRBV5-6, TRBV5-1 and TRBV20-1. F measure clustering grouped samples strongly by preparation batch.

Included in the TCR beta cDNA libraries were unique molecular identifiers. TCRdb re-derived calls from the PCR reads in MiXCR, one entry per CDR3 protein. The data hold 550,000 to 700,000 distinct CDR3 sequences, with roughly two fifths observed a single time. The sequencing input was blood. The chain links TRBV5-1 to TRBJ2-1; D might be TRBD2 (6 bases). This sequence originates from a girl aged 10 to 17 with multiple sclerosis. CDR3 sequence reads: CASSLGYGGQQFF. As DNA, the CDR3 is TGCGCCAGCAGCTTGGGTTACGGGGGTCAGCAGTTCTTC.